A single T cell receptor beta chain is shown here with its context. Its antigen is undetermined. Different DNA sequences within this sample yield the same CDR3. With 4 bases removed from V and 2 bases from J, the gap between germline ends came to 2 bases. This CDR3 has 11 amino acids. Germline V lookup: CDR1 SGHAT, CDR2 FQNNGV. These data originate in a study of beta chain features in type 1 diabetes. Overall study results and limits: TCRB CDR3s were moderately but significantly shorter in Type 1 diabetes patients in all four CD4+ subsets. Type 1 diabetes patients had fewer VDJ junction insertions and more deletions.

Expressed TCRB transcripts got sequenced, as all isolated RNA was reverse transcribed. Naive, central memory and regulatory T cell samples averaged around 4 million immunoSEQ reads each. Method: immunoSEQ multiplex PCR; TCRdb's copy keeps in-frame clones and lacks some. Of 200,000 to 250,000 clones listed, around 68% are singletons. The gene calls are TRBV11-2 and TRBJ2-5; D gene unclear. Source material: naive CD4+ T cells from blood. The clonotype was recovered from a man aged 25-45 years in good health. CDR3 sequence (DNA): TGTGCCAGCAGCTCACAAGAGACCCAGTACTTC. Its translation: CASSSQETQYF.